This T cell receptor beta chain was documented in a study of tumor-infiltrating lymphocytes in oesophageal squamous cell carcinoma. Worth noting for this clonotype: This is likely a read error, given that the CDR3 carries no conserved phenylalanine or tryptophan at its end. The limits of the CDR3 on the DNA are not certain, so only TCRdb's listed CDR3 is given.

MiXCR, run by TCRdb on the PCR reads, gives a single entry per CDR3 protein. The sample yields tens of thousands of distinct CDR3 sequences, approximately 34% seen once. CDR1 is MNHNS, CDR2 SASEGT, per germline. Both ends counted, the CDR3 spans 17 residues. The chain couples TRBV6-1 to TRBJ2-1; TRBD1 was called by the table and not checked on the DNA. The specimen was esophageal tumor tissue. The TCR sequence derives from a female donor with esophageal squamous cell carcinoma. This chain's CDR3 is CASSELKGGSYGYTFGS.